The rows below give T cell receptor beta chains drawn from one sample of a study of blood T cells in healthy people across ages. One entry per CDR3 protein results from TCRdb running MiXCR on the 5' RACE reads. The sample contains roughly 1 million distinct CDR3 sequences, about 25% of which appear only once. These records were also assigned to another study, of T cells of mothers and their children.

Sequenced input: blood. Receptors were obtained from a girl aged 2-9 years in good health. CDR3s include the opening cysteine and the closing phenylalanine or tryptophan. The order of the fields is CDR3 protein, V gene.

CATGTGTGETQYF TRBV24-1
CASSQVRTTEAFF TRBV5-6
CASSIEGYEQYF TRBV19
CASSQVPGLAGESYEQYF TRBV4-2
CASSFATRGSPQETQYF TRBV5-1
CSVAGRANTEAFF TRBV29-1
CSARQASGNTIYF TRBV20-1
CASSPDLGGGTEAFF TRBV7-2
CASSPSGSRKALAFF TRBV7-2
CASSLKPNLNTEAFF TRBV3-1
CSAGRSLAKNIQYF TRBV20-1